Each of the 8 T cell receptor beta chains below was sequenced from the same sample in a study of OX40 agonist ivuxolimab in advanced cancers. Generated by immunoSEQ multiplex PCR, the TCRdb table keeps only in-frame clones and is missing some. The repertoire holds roughly 60,000 clones, with roughly 84% as singletons. Here the sequenced sample was CD4+ or CD8+ T cells sorted from blood, taken in a trial of the OX40 agonist ivuxolimab. The receptor source for this set is an adult with an advanced solid tumor such as melanoma, head and neck, liver or kidney cancer.

The J gene is TRBJ2-3, the V gene TRBV6-6, with 8 bases aligning to TRBD2. The CDR3 is 15 residues long. Germline CDR1 reads MNHNY; CDR2 reads SVGAGI (reference sequence). The V and J ends lost 6 bases and 2 bases, in that order; junction bases with no gene match: 7. CDR3 bases: TGTGCCAGCAGGGACAGCGGGGGCCTCACAGATACGCAGTATTTT. It codes for CASRDSGGLTDTQYF.

This clone came up once. V and J are TRBV7-2 and TRBJ2-3, with TRBD2 matching 8 bases. CDR1 and CDR2 from the germline V gene are SGHTA and FQGNSA. CDR3 length: 16 residues. Trimming at V came to 5 bases and at J to 1 base, leaving 8 bases not matched to a gene. The CDR3 here is CASSKNSGTGTDTQYF. The CDR3 nucleotides read TGTGCCAGCAGCAAAAATAGCGGGACGGGCACAGATACGCAGTATTTT.

The rearrangement links TRBV5-1 to TRBJ1-3, with D uncertain. The CDR3 has 15 amino acids. CDR1 SGHRS and CDR2 YFSETQ come from the germline V gene. V was shortened by 3 bases and J by 0 bases, with 10 bases between the two germline ends. The CDR3 DNA reads TGCGCCAGCAGCTATGACGGTAGCTCTGGAAACACCATATATTTT. It codes for CASSYDGSSGNTIYF.

The rearrangement joins TRBV19 to TRBJ1-2, with D possibly TRBD1 on 6 matching bases. The germline CDR1 and CDR2 sequences are LNHDA and SQIVND (reference sequence). V lost 7 bases, J lost 3 bases, and 15 bases lay in between. There are 14 residues in the CDR3. CDR3 sequence: CASTLRGSHYGYTF. DNA for the CDR3: TGTGCCAGTACCCTCAGGGGCAGTCACTATGGCTACACCTTC.

The chain carries TRBV4-2 and TRBJ2-2, with 7 bases fitting TRBD1. The germline gives CDR1 LGHNA, CDR2 YNFKEQ. Trimming removed 2 bases from V and 2 bases from J; junction bases left unmatched: 2. This CDR3 has 15 residues. The CDR3 nucleotides read TGTGCCAGCAGCCAATGGGACAGCAACACCGGGGAGCTGTTTTTT. Its translation: CASSQWDSNTGELFF.

This chain connects TRBV30 to TRBJ1-2; D is unclear. Germline-derived CDR1 and CDR2 are GTSNPN and SVGIG (reference sequence). The CDR3 length is 11 residues. CDR3 sequence: CKMGELYGYTF. The CDR3 DNA reads as TGTAAGATGGGCGAACTCTATGGCTACACCTTC.

In its sample, this clone was seen once. The rearrangement links TRBV19 to TRBJ2-7; 8 nucleotides agree with TRBD2. V shed 3 bases, J shed 0 bases, and the junction held 7 bases outside the gene matches. Germline CDR1 is LNHDA and CDR2 is SQIVND (reference sequence). The CDR3 totals 16 residues. CDR3 DNA sequence: TGTGCCAGTAGTATCGCGTCTAGCGGGCGCTCCTACGAGCAGTACTTC. Residues: CASSIASSGRSYEQYF.

This clone was detected only a few times. CDR3 sequence reads: CASKDDSYEQYF. DNA for the CDR3: TGTGCCAGCAAGGACGACTCCTACGAGCAGTACTTC. J is TRBJ2-7 and V is TRBV2; D remains ambiguous. The CDR3 has 12 amino acids. Per the germline V gene, CDR1 is SNHLY and CDR2 is FYNNEI. Trimming removed 7 bases at V and 0 bases at J, with 7 bases between.